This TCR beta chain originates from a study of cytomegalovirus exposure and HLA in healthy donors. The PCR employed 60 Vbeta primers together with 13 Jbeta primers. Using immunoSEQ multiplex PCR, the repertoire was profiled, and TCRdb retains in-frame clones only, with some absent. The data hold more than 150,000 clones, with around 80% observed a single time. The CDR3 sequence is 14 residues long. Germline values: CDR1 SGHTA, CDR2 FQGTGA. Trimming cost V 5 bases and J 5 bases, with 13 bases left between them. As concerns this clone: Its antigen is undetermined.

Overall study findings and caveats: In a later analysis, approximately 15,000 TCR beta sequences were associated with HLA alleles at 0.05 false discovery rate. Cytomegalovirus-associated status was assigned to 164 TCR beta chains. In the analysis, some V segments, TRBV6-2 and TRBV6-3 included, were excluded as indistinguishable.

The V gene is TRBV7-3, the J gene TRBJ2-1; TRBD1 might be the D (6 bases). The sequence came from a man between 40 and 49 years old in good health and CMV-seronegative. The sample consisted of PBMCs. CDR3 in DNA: TGTGCCAGCAGCCCACCGGACAGCCACAATGAGCAGTTCTTC. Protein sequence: CASSPPDSHNEQFF.